What follows are 29 T cell receptor beta chains derived from one specimen sequenced in a study of cytomegalovirus exposure and HLA in healthy donors. The PCR used 60 Vbeta and 13 Jbeta primers. The assay was immunoSEQ multiplex PCR, and TCRdb's table has in-frame clones only and misses some. Here the sample spans some 210,000 clones, around 87% being singletons. The specimen was PBMCs. Every receptor here comes from a man aged 25 to 40 in good health and CMV-seronegative.

The gene calls are TRBV30 and TRBJ2-4; no firm D call. Germline CDR1 GTSNPN, CDR2 SVGIG (reference sequence). The V end was cut by 5 bases, the J end by 0 bases, with 8 bases between. The CDR3 is 13 residues long. CDR3: CAWGPLAKNIQYF. CDR3 coding DNA: TGTGCCTGGGGGCCCTTAGCCAAAAACATTCAGTACTTC. Drawing the rest from reference TRBV30 and TRBJ2-4, the complete variable domain is SQTIHQWPATLVQPVGSPLSLECTVEGTSNPNLYWYRQAAGRGLQLLFYSVGIGQISSEVPQNLSASRPQDRQFILSSKKLLLSDSGFYLCAWGPLAKNIQYFGAGTRLSVL.

To note about this clone: Other DNA sequences within the sample encode an identical CDR3. The chain links TRBV5-1 to TRBJ2-2, with 10 nucleotides matching TRBD2. The CDR3 is 16 residues long. Germline lookup yields CDR1 SGHRS and CDR2 YFSETQ. J was trimmed by 1 base and V by 0 bases; bases with no gene match: 0. The CDR3 nucleotides are TGCGCCAGCAGCTTGGGACTAGCGGGGAACACCGGGGAGCTGTTTTTT. It encodes CASSLGLAGNTGELFF.

The rearrangement links TRBV7-6 to TRBJ2-1; perhaps TRBD2 as D (6 bases). The CDR3 has 15 amino acids. Germline V gives CDR1 SGHVS, CDR2 FNYEAQ. The V end was cut by 6 bases, the J end by 6 bases, with 18 bases between. Here the CDR3 DNA reads TGTGCCAGCAGTACCGCGGGACTCGGGGGCAATGAGCAGTTCTTC. The encoded protein is CASSTAGLGGNEQFF.

This chain uses TRBV7-2 with TRBJ2-3; 11 positions match TRBD2. V shed 1 base and J 6 bases; nucleotides not matched to a gene: 12. Germline lookup yields CDR1 SGHTA and CDR2 FQGNSA. CDR3 size: 18 residues. This chain's CDR3 is CASSLVGSASGGRDTQYF. In DNA, the CDR3 is TGTGCCAGCAGCTTAGTGGGGAGCGCTAGCGGGGGGCGGGATACGCAGTATTTT.

This clone was detected only once. The chain is built from TRBV18 and TRBJ1-5; perhaps TRBD1 as D (5 bases). Trimming removed 3 bases from V and 3 bases from J, with 12 bases in between. The CDR3 loop spans 15 amino acids. The V gene's germline CDR1 is KGHSH and CDR2 LQKENI. CDR3 nucleotide sequence: TGTGCCAGCTCACCTTCGCAGGGTGTCAATCAGCCCCAGCATTTT. Protein sequence: CASSPSQGVNQPQHF.

This chain connects TRBV7-6 to TRBJ1-1, with unresolved D. Trimming shortened V by 0 bases and J by 1 base, and 12 bases separated the two germline ends. The V gene's germline CDR1 is SGHVS and CDR2 FNYEAQ. The CDR3 is made up of 16 amino acids. This chain's CDR3 is CASSLAAPSRNTEAFF. CDR3 DNA: TGTGCCAGCAGCTTAGCGGCCCCGTCCCGGAACACTGAAGCTTTCTTT.

In regard to this clone: A junction boundary mismatches the germline segment, possibly from a read error. The V call is TRBV7-7, the J call TRBJ2-2, with D perhaps TRBD2 (5 bases). The CDR3 contains 14 residues. Germline V gene lookup returns CDR1 SSHAT and CDR2 FNYEAQ (reference sequence). In nucleotides, the CDR3 is TGTGCTAGCAGCTCGAAGGACTTCGACGGGGAGCTGTTTTTT. Protein: CASSSKDFDGELFF.

V usage is TRBV27 and J usage is TRBJ2-1, with 7 bases matching TRBD1. J was trimmed by 2 bases and V by 0 bases; bases with no gene match: 1. This CDR3 contains 15 residues. Looked up from germline, CDR1 is MNHEY and CDR2 is SMNVEV (reference sequence). The DNA for the CDR3 is TGTGCCAGCAGTTTATCAGGGGGCCCCTACAATGAGCAGTTCTTC. Translating gives CASSLSGGPYNEQFF.

As regards this clone: Within the sample, other DNA sequences also encode this same CDR3. Written as DNA, the CDR3 is TGCGCCAGCAGAAATCTGAAGGGGAGGTTATTAGATGGCTACACCTTC. It codes for CASRNLKGRLLDGYTF. The V gene is TRBV4-1, the J gene TRBJ1-2; tentatively, D is TRBD1 (5 bases). This CDR3 is built from 16 residues. In germline, CDR1 is MGHRA, CDR2 YSYEKL. V lost 6 bases and J 6 bases, leaving 23 bases between the germline ends.

V gene TRBV28 combines with J gene TRBJ2-7; a weak D match, TRBD1 (6 bases). Germline CDR1 and CDR2: MDHEN and SYDVKM. Trimming left V 2 bases short and J 0 bases short, with 14 bases between. This CDR3 has 16 residues. In nucleotides, the CDR3 is TGTGCCAGCAGTTTAGGCAGGGGCCGTTTCTCCTACGAGCAGTACTTC. Its translation is CASSLGRGRFSYEQYF.

The chain is built from TRBV5-4 and TRBJ1-1, with 8 bases identical to TRBD1. J gave up 4 bases and V 4 bases, and 3 bases lay outside the gene matches. The germline V gene encodes CDR1 SGHNT and CDR2 YYREEE (reference sequence). The CDR3 is 13 amino acids. CDR3 DNA sequence: TGTGCCAGCAGCCGGGGACAGGTCACTGAAGCTTTCTTT. This translates into CASSRGQVTEAFF. The entire variable domain, with the rest obtained from reference TRBV5-4 and TRBJ1-1, is as follows: ETGVTQSPTHLIKTRGQQVTLRCSSQSGHNTVSWYQQALGQGPQFIFQYYREEENGRGNFPPRFSGLQFPNYSSELNVNALELDDSALYLCASSRGQVTEAFFGQGTRLTVV.

CDR3 sequence: CASSQSQGIELGPAGANVLTF. The CDR3 coding sequence is TGCGCCAGCAGTCAATCTCAGGGAATAGAACTGGGCCCGGCTGGGGCCAACGTCCTGACTTTC. The chain links TRBV23-1 to TRBJ2-6, with TRBD1 as a possible D gene (5 bases). TRBV23-1 is treated as an ORF (open reading frame) with a function not yet certain. The CDR3 covers 21 residues. Between the trimmed V and J ends, which lost 0 bases and 2 bases, there was a span of 23 bases.

The chain combines TRBV11-1 with TRBJ2-3; TRBD2 aligns across 9 bases. Germline CDR1 and CDR2: SGHAT and FQDESV (reference sequence). Unmatched junction bases numbered 9, after V lost 5 bases and J lost 6 bases. CDR3 length: 15 amino acids. CDR3 protein: CASSLSGGAWDTQYF. The CDR3 DNA is TGTGCCAGCAGCCTTAGCGGGGGAGCGTGGGATACGCAGTATTTT.

The chain combines TRBV28 with TRBJ2-2; the D is unclear. The CDR3 is 11 amino acids. Trimming stripped 5 bases from V and 9 bases from J, with 7 bases between. CDR1 and CDR2 from the germline V gene are MDHEN and SYDVKM. The CDR3 sequence is CASSPQWELFF. CDR3 DNA: TGTGCCAGCAGTCCCCAATGGGAGCTGTTTTTT.

A note on this clone: This same CDR3 is encoded by further DNA sequences in the sample. This chain links TRBV28 with TRBJ2-2; 10 nucleotides match TRBD2. The V gene's germline CDR1 is MDHEN and CDR2 SYDVKM. The CDR3 is made up of 17 amino acids. The trim removed 5 bases at V and 0 bases at J, leaving 6 bases unmatched. The CDR3: CASSKERGGANTGELFF. For the CDR3, the DNA is TGTGCCAGCAGTAAGGAGCGGGGGGGAGCGAACACCGGGGAGCTGTTTTTT.

V usage is TRBV27 and J usage is TRBJ2-3; no reliable D call. The CDR3 spans 15 residues. Germline CDR1 MNHEY, CDR2 SMNVEV (reference sequence). The V end was cut by 0 bases, the J end by 0 bases, with 7 bases between. In nucleotides, the CDR3 is TGTGCCAGCAGTTTATCAACTACTAGCACAGATACGCAGTATTTT. Protein sequence: CASSLSTTSTDTQYF.

The rearrangement joins TRBV19 to TRBJ2-1; D is uncertain. The CDR3 sequence is 13 residues long. Germline CDR1 and CDR2: LNHDA and SQIVND (reference sequence). Trimming removed 3 bases at V and 5 bases at J, with 8 bases between. The CDR3 protein is CASSINSHNEQFF. The CDR3 region has the DNA TGTGCCAGTAGTATCAACAGCCACAATGAGCAGTTCTTC.

V gene TRBV19 combines with J gene TRBJ1-6; TRBD1 aligns across 9 bases. V was pared by 5 bases and J by 10 bases, with 6 bases of the junction left unmatched. CDR1 is LNHDA, CDR2 SQIVND, per germline (reference sequence). This CDR3 region has 14 residues. This CDR3 is CASSYTGGGSPLHF. Written as DNA, the CDR3 is TGTGCCAGTAGTTACACAGGGGGCGGATCACCCCTCCACTTT. The full variable domain, its missing parts supplied by reference TRBV19 and TRBJ1-6, is DGGITQSPKYLFRKEGQNVTLSCEQNLNHDAMYWYRQDPGQGLRLIYYSQIVNDFQKGDIAEGYSVSREKKESFPLTVTSAQKNPTAFYLCASSYTGGGSPLHFGNGTRLTVT.

J is TRBJ2-1 and V is TRBV18, with 9 bases fitting TRBD2. Looked up from germline, CDR1 is KGHSH and CDR2 is LQKENI. The CDR3 length is 15 residues. Germline trimming cut 2 bases from V and 4 bases from J; bases unmatched to any gene: 3. The CDR3 protein is CASSPLAGVYNEQFF. CDR3 coding DNA: TGTGCCAGCTCACCATTAGCGGGGGTATACAATGAGCAGTTCTTC.

This chain connects TRBV6-1 to TRBJ1-5; no firm D call. V lost 4 bases, J lost 0 bases, and 13 bases lay in between. There are 16 residues in the CDR3. Germline assignment: CDR1 MNHNS and CDR2 SASEGT. The CDR3, as DNA: TGTGCCAGCAGTGCCTTGACAAGTTATAGCAATCAGCCCCAGCATTTT. Translated: CASSALTSYSNQPQHF.

This chain joins TRBV19 and TRBJ2-7, with 8 positions matching TRBD1. The germline gives CDR1 LNHDA, CDR2 SQIVND (reference sequence). This CDR3 has 15 residues. With 3 bases clipped from V and 3 bases from J, the junction kept 7 bases outside the gene matches. In DNA, the CDR3 is TGTGCCAGTAGTATTGGACAGGGAAATTACTACGAGCAGTACTTC. This encodes CASSIGQGNYYEQYF.

This rearrangement joins TRBV11-1 to TRBJ1-5; TRBD1 aligns across 9 bases. The V segment lost 6 bases and the J segment 4 bases; nucleotides outside the gene matches: 7. This CDR3 has 15 residues. The germline V gene encodes CDR1 SGHAT and CDR2 FQDESV (reference sequence). The CDR3: CASSPGTGFNQPQHF. The CDR3, as DNA: TGTGCCAGCAGTCCAGGGACAGGGTTTAATCAGCCCCAGCATTTT.

The CDR3 loop reads CASSVVGASRDTQYF. The CDR3 DNA reads as TGTGCCAGCAGCGTAGTAGGGGCCTCCAGGGATACGCAGTATTTT. The chain has TRBV9 and TRBJ2-3, with D possibly TRBD1 on 5 matching bases. In germline, CDR1 is SGDLS, CDR2 YYNGEE. CDR3 length: 15 amino acids. Between the trimmed V and J ends, which lost 0 bases and 6 bases, there was a span of 14 bases. Full variable domain (missing parts from reference TRBV9 and TRBJ2-3): DSGVTQTPKHLITATGQRVTLRCSPRSGDLSVYWYQQSLDQGLQFLIQYYNGEERAKGNILERFSAQQFPDLHSELNLSSLELGDSALYFCASSVVGASRDTQYFGPGTRLTVL.

The chain carries TRBV28 and TRBJ2-3; TRBD2 aligns across 9 bases. Per germline, CDR1 MDHEN and CDR2 SYDVKM. The CDR3 contains 16 residues. The junction had 10 bases not matched to a gene; V was cut back by 4 bases and J by 5 bases. The CDR3 is CASSYQTGTSRDTQYF. Written as DNA, the CDR3 is TGTGCCAGCAGTTATCAGACAGGGACTAGCCGAGATACGCAGTATTTT.

The chain recombines TRBV9 with TRBJ2-7, with D hard to call. The V gene's germline CDR1 is SGDLS and CDR2 YYNGEE. The CDR3 spans 13 residues. Between the trimmed V and J ends, which lost 0 bases and 6 bases, there was a span of 10 bases. The CDR3 DNA is TGTGCCAGCAGCGTAGGGAGATTAGGCGAGCAGTACTTC. It yields the protein CASSVGRLGEQYF. Full variable domain (missing parts from reference TRBV9 and TRBJ2-7): DSGVTQTPKHLITATGQRVTLRCSPRSGDLSVYWYQQSLDQGLQFLIQYYNGEERAKGNILERFSAQQFPDLHSELNLSSLELGDSALYFCASSVGRLGEQYFGPGTRLTVT.

This chain joins TRBV29-1 and TRBJ2-1; D perhaps matches TRBD1 (6 bases). Trimming pared 5 bases from V and 15 bases from J, leaving 23 bases between. CDR3 length equals 13 residues. Germline V CDR1 and CDR2: SQVTM, ANQGSEA. CDR3 loop: CSVNEPQGRGLFF. DNA of the CDR3: TGCAGCGTTAACGAACCACAGGGAAGAGGCCTGTTCTTC.

This rearrangement joins TRBV28 to TRBJ1-5; 9 bases align to TRBD1. The germline CDR1 and CDR2 sequences are MDHEN and SYDVKM. Losses at the gene ends were 5 bases for V and 5 bases for J; bases not matched to a gene: 7. The CDR3 runs 15 residues. CDR3 nucleotide sequence: TGTGCCAGCAGTAGCCCGGGGACAGGGTATCAGCCCCAGCATTTT. As protein: CASSSPGTGYQPQHF.

The chain uses TRBV5-5 and TRBJ2-2; 10 bases match TRBD2. The CDR3 consists of 15 residues. V trimming: 4 bases; J trimming: 6 bases; junction bases outside the gene matches: 6. The V gene's germline CDR1 is SGHKS and CDR2 YYEKEE (reference sequence). CDR3 loop: CASSPSTSGSGELFF. CDR3 nucleotides: TGTGCCAGCAGCCCATCGACTAGCGGGTCCGGGGAGCTGTTTTTT.

The chain uses TRBV18 and TRBJ2-1; no firm D call. The germline V and J ends were trimmed by 3 bases and 6 bases, with 12 bases remaining between them. The CDR3 covers 14 residues. The germline gives CDR1 KGHSH, CDR2 LQKENI. The CDR3 here is CASSPTGTVNEQFF. The CDR3 nucleotides are TGTGCCAGCTCACCGACCGGAACAGTCAATGAGCAGTTCTTC.